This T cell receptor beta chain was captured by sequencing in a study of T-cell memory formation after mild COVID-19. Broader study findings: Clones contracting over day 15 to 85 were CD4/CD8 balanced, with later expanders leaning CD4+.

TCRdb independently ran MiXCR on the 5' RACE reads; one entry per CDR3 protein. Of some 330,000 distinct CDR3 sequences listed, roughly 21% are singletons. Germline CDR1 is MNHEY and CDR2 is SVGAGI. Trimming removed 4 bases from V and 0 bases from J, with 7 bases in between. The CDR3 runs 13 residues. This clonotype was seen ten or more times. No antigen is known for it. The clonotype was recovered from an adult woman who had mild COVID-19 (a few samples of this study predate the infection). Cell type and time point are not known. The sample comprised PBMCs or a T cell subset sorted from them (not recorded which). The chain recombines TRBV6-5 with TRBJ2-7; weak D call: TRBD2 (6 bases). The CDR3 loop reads CASSWGVSYEQYF. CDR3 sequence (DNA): TGTGCCAGCAGTTGGGGGGTCTCCTACGAGCAGTACTTC.